This TCR beta chain was captured by sequencing in a study of blood T cell repertoires in COVID-19. On the study more broadly: Whether acute or convalescent, the COVID-19 samples came from the United States, Italy and Spain. PBMCs, B-cell-depleted T cells, or T cells provided the cDNA or gDNA that made up the material.

In terms of age and location, participants ranged from roughly 18 to 100 years and lived in approximately 24 US areas. In the authors' workflow: Amplification of reference gene primers was used by the study to estimate nucleated cell counts. TCRdb's table, derived via immunoSEQ multiplex PCR, lists solely in-frame clones and lacks some. V and J calls and clone size are given by that table; D and trimming were obtained from the DNA. Of 250,000 or so clones in the sample, 75% to 90% were seen once. V was clipped by 2 bases and J by 10 bases; unmatched bases: 8. Per the germline V gene, CDR1 is MNHEY and CDR2 is SVGAGI. The CDR3 is 15 amino acids.

This chain connects TRBV6-5 to TRBJ1-6; 7 nucleotides agree with TRBD1. This sequence originates from a woman aged 25 to 39 with acute COVID-19. The sample was PBMCs or T cells enriched from blood (not recorded which). DNA for the CDR3: TGTGCCAGCAGTTACACGAATACAGGGGACTCACCCCTCCACTTT. It specifies CASSYTNTGDSPLHF.